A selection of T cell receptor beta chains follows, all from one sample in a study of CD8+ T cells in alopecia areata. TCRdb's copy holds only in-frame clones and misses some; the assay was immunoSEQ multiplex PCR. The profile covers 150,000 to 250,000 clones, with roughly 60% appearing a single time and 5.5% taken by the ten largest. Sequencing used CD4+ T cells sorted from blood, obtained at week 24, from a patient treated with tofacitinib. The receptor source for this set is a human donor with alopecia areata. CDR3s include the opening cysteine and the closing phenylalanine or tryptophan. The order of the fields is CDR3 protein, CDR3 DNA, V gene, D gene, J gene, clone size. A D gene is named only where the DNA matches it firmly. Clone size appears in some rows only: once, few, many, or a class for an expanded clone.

CDR3: CASSLGDSGIQYF; DNA: TGTGCCAGCAGCTTGGGGGACTCCGGCATTCAGTACTTC; V: TRBV7-9; D: NA; J: TRBJ2-4; size: many
CDR3: CASSLKGLAGGEQYF; DNA: TGTGCCAGCAGCTTGAAAGGACTAGCGGGAGGAGAGCAGTACTTC; V: TRBV5-4; D: TRBD2; J: TRBJ2-7; size: few
CDR3: CSVEGAGAPGYGYTF; DNA: TGCAGCGTTGAAGGGGCAGGGGCCCCTGGGTATGGCTACACCTTC; V: TRBV29-1; D: NA; J: TRBJ1-2; size: few
CDR3: CASSLAGGRGETQYF; DNA: TGTGCCAGCTCCCTAGCGGGGGGCCGGGGAGAGACCCAGTACTTC; V: TRBV18; D: TRBD2; J: TRBJ2-5; size: NA
CDR3: CAISADQETQYF; DNA: TGTGCCATCAGTGCGGATCAAGAGACCCAGTACTTC; V: TRBV10-3; D: NA; J: TRBJ2-5; size: NA
CDR3: CASSLGGYGYTF; DNA: TGTGCCAGCAGCTTGGGGGGCTATGGCTACACCTTC; V: TRBV5-6; D: NA; J: TRBJ1-2; size: NA
CDR3: CASSEGAGAKETQYF; DNA: TGTGCCAGCAGTGAAGGGGCAGGGGCAAAAGAGACCCAGTACTTC; V: TRBV25-1; D: NA; J: TRBJ2-5; size: few
CDR3: CATSRGDHTDTQYF; DNA: TGTGCCACCAGCAGAGGGGACCACACAGATACGCAGTATTTT; V: TRBV15; D: NA; J: TRBJ2-3; size: NA
CDR3: CASKGLAGPYNEQFF; DNA: TGTGCCAGCAAAGGACTAGCGGGGCCCTACAATGAGCAGTTCTTC; V: TRBV2; D: TRBD2; J: TRBJ2-1; size: NA
CDR3: CASSAYTDTQYF; DNA: TGTGCCAGCAGCGCATACACAGATACGCAGTATTTT; V: TRBV9; D: NA; J: TRBJ2-3; size: NA
CDR3: CASSQPLAGGTTSTDTQYF; DNA: TGTGCCAGCAGCCAACCCCTAGCGGGAGGGACCACTAGCACAGATACGCAGTATTTT; V: TRBV5-4; D: TRBD2; J: TRBJ2-3; size: NA
CDR3: CAISEGDSTDTQYF; DNA: TGTGCCATCAGTGAGGGGGACAGCACAGATACGCAGTATTTT; V: TRBV10-3; D: NA; J: TRBJ2-3; size: NA
CDR3: CASSLWLAGDRETQYF; DNA: TGTGCCAGCAGCTTATGGTTGGCGGGAGACAGGGAGACCCAGTACTTC; V: TRBV7-2; D: NA; J: TRBJ2-5; size: NA
CDR3: CAWNYRGNTEAFF; DNA: TGTGCCTGGAATTACAGGGGGAACACTGAAGCTTTCTTT; V: TRBV30; D: TRBD1; J: TRBJ1-1; size: NA
CDR3: CASSGQALNTEAFF; DNA: TGTGCCAGTAGCGGGCAGGCATTGAACACTGAAGCTTTCTTT; V: TRBV19; D: NA; J: TRBJ1-1; size: NA
CDR3: CASRTVQETQYF; DNA: TGCGCCAGCCGGACGGTCCAAGAGACCCAGTACTTC; V: TRBV5-1; D: NA; J: TRBJ2-5; size: few
CDR3: CASSLGGYGELFF; DNA: TGTGCCAGCAGTCTCGGGGGCTACGGGGAGCTGTTTTTT; V: TRBV27; D: NA; J: TRBJ2-2; size: NA
CDR3: CSVEGQGEVQYF; DNA: TGCAGCGTTGAGGGACAGGGAGAGGTTCAGTACTTC; V: TRBV29-1; D: TRBD1; J: TRBJ2-4; size: NA
CDR3: CATSRDQDGGPQHF; DNA: TGTGCCACCAGCAGAGATCAAGACGGCGGGCCCCAGCATTTT; V: TRBV15; D: NA; J: TRBJ1-5; size: once
CDR3: CASSEIGRAEAFF; DNA: TGTGCCAGCAGCGAAATCGGGCGAGCTGAAGCTTTCTTT; V: TRBV12-1; D: NA; J: TRBJ1-1; size: NA
CDR3: CSVRESGTEAFF; DNA: TGCAGCGTAAGGGAGAGCGGCACTGAAGCTTTCTTT; V: TRBV29-1; D: NA; J: TRBJ1-1; size: NA
CDR3: CASSSDRLSTYNEQFF; DNA: TGCGCCAGCAGCTCTGACAGGCTTTCAACCTACAATGAGCAGTTCTTC; V: TRBV5-1; D: NA; J: TRBJ2-1; size: NA
CDR3: CSVGKFSDRVYNEQFF; DNA: TGCAGCGTTGGGAAGTTTTCGGACAGGGTTTACAATGAGCAGTTCTTC; V: TRBV29-1; D: TRBD1; J: TRBJ2-1; size: NA
CDR3: CASSQVVGLIGEKLFF; DNA: TGCGCCAGCAGCCAAGTTGTGGGGCTGATAGGTGAAAAACTGTTTTTT; V: TRBV4-3; D: NA; J: TRBJ1-4; size: few
CDR3: CASSYRGGYGYTF; DNA: TGTGCCAGCAGTTACCGTGGAGGTTATGGCTACACCTTC; V: TRBV6-5; D: NA; J: TRBJ1-2; size: NA
CDR3: CASSQSSPFNYGYTF; DNA: TGTGCCAGCAGCCAATCATCCCCTTTTAACTATGGCTACACCTTC; V: TRBV7-9; D: NA; J: TRBJ1-2; size: NA
CDR3: CASSLDRGLGEQYF; DNA: TGTGCCAGCAGCTTAGACAGGGGGCTGGGGGAGCAGTACTTC; V: TRBV28; D: TRBD1; J: TRBJ2-7; size: NA
CDR3: CSVQTDRVGGYTF; DNA: TGCAGCGTTCAAACGGACAGGGTCGGTGGCTACACCTTC; V: TRBV29-1; D: TRBD1; J: TRBJ1-2; size: NA
CDR3: CASRPRYDYNEQFF; DNA: TGTGCCAGCAGGCCAAGATACGATTACAATGAGCAGTTCTTC; V: TRBV6-5; D: NA; J: TRBJ2-1; size: NA
CDR3: CATSRDLAGATDTQYF; DNA: TGTGCCACCAGCAGAGATTTGGCGGGGGCCACAGATACGCAGTATTTT; V: TRBV15; D: NA; J: TRBJ2-3; size: few
CDR3: CASSLDWTDTQYF; DNA: TGTGCCAGCAGCTTGGATTGGACAGATACGCAGTATTTT; V: TRBV5-4; D: NA; J: TRBJ2-3; size: NA
CDR3: CSVRWGSSNQPQHF; DNA: TGCAGCGTCCGTTGGGGATCTAGCAATCAGCCCCAGCATTTT; V: TRBV29-1; D: NA; J: TRBJ1-5; size: NA
CDR3: CAWKGGLAVTYEQYF; DNA: TGTGCCTGGAAAGGGGGACTAGCGGTCACATACGAGCAGTACTTC; V: TRBV30; D: TRBD2; J: TRBJ2-7; size: few
CDR3: CASSSGPKGVYEQYF; DNA: TGTGCCAGCAGTTCCGGACCAAAAGGGGTTTACGAGCAGTACTTC; V: TRBV6-5; D: NA; J: TRBJ2-7; size: few
CDR3: CASTKGQGKETQYF; DNA: TGCGCCAGCACCAAGGGACAGGGGAAAGAGACCCAGTACTTC; V: TRBV5-1; D: TRBD1; J: TRBJ2-5; size: NA
CDR3: CAWSVQLQLAGRAYNEQFF; DNA: TGTGCCTGGAGTGTACAGTTGCAACTAGCGGGACGTGCCTACAATGAGCAGTTCTTC; V: TRBV30; D: TRBD2; J: TRBJ2-1; size: NA
CDR3: CASSIPGVGANVLTF; DNA: TGTGCCAGTAGTATCCCAGGGGTCGGGGCCAACGTCCTGACTTTC; V: TRBV19; D: NA; J: TRBJ2-6; size: few
CDR3: CASGRGQGYEQYF; DNA: TGTGCCAGCGGTCGGGGACAGGGCTACGAGCAGTACTTC; V: TRBV6-1; D: TRBD1; J: TRBJ2-7; size: NA
CDR3: CASSPPGLGGYEQYF; DNA: TGCGCCAGCAGCCCCCCGGGACTCGGGGGTTACGAGCAGTACTTC; V: TRBV4-1; D: NA; J: TRBJ2-7; size: NA
CDR3: CASSRTDGGNTEAFF; DNA: TGTGCCAGCAGCAGAACGGACGGGGGGAACACTGAAGCTTTCTTT; V: TRBV7-8; D: NA; J: TRBJ1-1; size: NA
CDR3: CASSFGQGRNQPQHF; DNA: TGTGCCAGCAGCTTCGGACAGGGGCGCAATCAGCCCCAGCATTTT; V: TRBV7-6; D: TRBD1; J: TRBJ1-5; size: NA
CDR3: CASSELGSSQPQHF; DNA: TGTGCCAGCAGTGAGTTAGGGTCGAGTCAGCCCCAGCATTTT; V: TRBV2; D: NA; J: TRBJ1-5; size: NA
CDR3: CAISGVSSGANVLTF; DNA: TGTGCCATCTCAGGAGTTTCCTCTGGGGCCAACGTCCTGACTTTC; V: TRBV10-3; D: NA; J: TRBJ2-6; size: NA
CDR3: CAWSGTVDGVLFF; DNA: TGTGCCTGGAGTGGGACGGTCGATGGTGTACTGTTTTTT; V: TRBV30; D: NA; J: TRBJ1-4; size: once
CDR3: CAWSEGRQREQYF; DNA: TGTGCCTGGAGTGAGGGCAGGCAGAGGGAGCAGTACTTC; V: TRBV30; D: NA; J: TRBJ2-7; size: few
CDR3: CACRGLAADTQYF; DNA: TGTGCCTGCCGAGGGTTGGCAGCAGATACGCAGTATTTT; V: TRBV30; D: NA; J: TRBJ2-3; size: NA
CDR3: CASRDRGNYGYTF; DNA: TGTGCCAGCAGAGACAGGGGTAACTATGGCTACACCTTC; V: TRBV25-1; D: TRBD1; J: TRBJ1-2; size: NA
CDR3: CAWDTGYEQYF; DNA: TGTGCCTGGGATACAGGATACGAGCAGTACTTC; V: TRBV30; D: NA; J: TRBJ2-7; size: NA
CDR3: CASSPSTDPGTDTQYF; DNA: TGTGCCAGCTCACCCTCGACAGACCCCGGCACAGATACGCAGTATTTT; V: TRBV18; D: NA; J: TRBJ2-3; size: few
CDR3: CASSKAWNTGELFF; DNA: TGTGCCAGCAGTAAGGCGTGGAACACCGGGGAGCTGTTTTTT; V: TRBV27; D: NA; J: TRBJ2-2; size: NA
CDR3: CASSQDGGGGETQYF; DNA: TGCGCCAGCAGCCAAGATGGAGGGGGCGGGGAGACCCAGTACTTC; V: TRBV4-1; D: NA; J: TRBJ2-5; size: NA
CDR3: CASSQGGVQETQYF; DNA: TGTGCCAGCAGCCAGGGCGGGGTCCAAGAGACCCAGTACTTC; V: TRBV7-2; D: NA; J: TRBJ2-5; size: NA
CDR3: CASSLAAQGRTEAFF; DNA: TGCGCCAGCAGCTTGGCTGCACAGGGTCGCACTGAAGCTTTCTTT; V: TRBV5-1; D: NA; J: TRBJ1-1; size: NA
CDR3: CAWTVNYEQYF; DNA: TGTGCCTGGACCGTTAACTACGAGCAGTACTTC; V: TRBV30; D: NA; J: TRBJ2-7; size: NA
CDR3: CASSRAQNMNTEAFF; DNA: TGTGCCAGCAGCCGGGCTCAGAACATGAACACTGAAGCTTTCTTT; V: TRBV5-4; D: NA; J: TRBJ1-1; size: NA
CDR3: CTSNRNRLIGHRQETQYF; DNA: TGCACCAGCAATAGGAATAGGCTGATAGGGCACCGCCAAGAGACCCAGTACTTC; V: TRBV1; D: NA; J: TRBJ2-5; size: NA
CDR3: CASSFGTGSTSYEQYF; DNA: TGTGCCAGCAGCTTTGGGACAGGGTCGACGTCCTACGAGCAGTACTTC; V: TRBV7-2; D: TRBD1; J: TRBJ2-7; size: few
CDR3: CASSDGRSGETQYF; DNA: TGCGCCAGCAGCGATGGCAGAAGCGGGGAGACCCAGTACTTC; V: TRBV5-1; D: NA; J: TRBJ2-5; size: NA
CDR3: CASSLTGTNAEAFF; DNA: TGCGCCAGCAGCTTAACCGGGACAAACGCTGAAGCTTTCTTT; V: TRBV5-1; D: NA; J: TRBJ1-1; size: NA